A selection of T cell receptor beta chains follows, all from one sample in a study of Ad26.COV2.S vaccination and SARS-CoV-2 variants. The protocol was immunoSEQ multiplex PCR, while the TCRdb copy is restricted to in-frame clones and leaves out a portion. The table records just over 350,000 clones, 80% to 90% of them present only once. The source material was peripheral blood, sampled in a trial of Ad26.COV2.S vaccine versus placebo. The receptors come from a person aged 18-60 years who received the Ad26.COV2.S COVID-19 vaccine or a placebo. The CDR3 runs from the conserved cysteine through the conserved F or W. Each record gives: CDR3 length, D gene, V gene, J gene, clone size, CDR3 protein, CDR3 DNA. D genes are given only for firm matches. Clone size, where shown, is once, few, many, or a class for clones that have expanded.

17	NA	TRBV12-5	TRBJ2-2	NA	CASGLALRQAGTGELFF	TGTGCTAGTGGTTTGGCACTAAGACAGGCGGGTACCGGGGAGCTGTTTTTT
12	NA	TRBV18	TRBJ1-1	once	CASSAREGEAFF	TGTGCCAGCTCAGCCCGGGAGGGTGAAGCTTTCTTT
19	TRBD2	TRBV30	TRBJ2-7	NA	CAWSDTGASWASGSYEQYF	TGTGCCTGGAGTGATACCGGGGCGTCCTGGGCTAGCGGATCCTACGAGCAGTACTTC
13	NA	TRBV7-9	TRBJ1-5	many	CASSLAHNQPQHF	TGTGCCAGCAGCTTAGCGCACAATCAGCCCCAGCATTTT
13	NA	TRBV12-3/TRBV12-4	TRBJ1-5	many	CASSYGSNQPQHF	TGTGCCAGCAGTTATGGTAGCAATCAGCCCCAGCATTTT
14	TRBD1	TRBV5-1	TRBJ2-7	NA	CASSLGDRVYEQYF	TGCGCCAGCAGCTTGGGGGACAGGGTCTACGAGCAGTACTTC
15	NA	TRBV5-6	TRBJ1-1	once	CASSFGGWENTEAFF	TGTGCCAGCAGCTTTGGGGGGTGGGAGAACACTGAAGCTTTCTTT
13	NA	TRBV4-1	TRBJ1-2	NA	CASSEGLTYGYTF	TGCGCCAGCAGCGAGGGACTTACCTATGGCTACACCTTC
16	TRBD1	TRBV13	TRBJ1-3	NA	CASSKRGTGSGNTIYF	TGTGCCAGCAGCAAACGAGGGACAGGGAGTGGAAACACCATATATTTT
14	TRBD1	TRBV27	TRBJ1-1	NA	CASRGQSLNTEAFF	TGTGCCAGCAGGGGACAGTCCCTGAACACTGAAGCTTTCTTT
15	NA	TRBV19	TRBJ1-5	NA	CASSIDGGAGQPQHF	TGTGCCAGTAGTATAGATGGAGGGGCTGGTCAGCCCCAGCATTTT
14	NA	TRBV7-9	TRBJ2-5	NA	CASSLWDDQETQYF	TGTGCCAGCAGCCTCTGGGACGACCAAGAGACCCAGTACTTC
14	NA	TRBV9	TRBJ2-7	NA	CASTQSGQSYEQYF	TGTGCCAGCACCCAATCTGGACAGTCCTACGAGCAGTACTTC
13	NA	TRBV30	TRBJ1-4	NA	CAWTGGRNEKLFF	TGTGCCTGGACTGGGGGCCGTAATGAAAAACTGTTTTTT
19	NA	TRBV21-1	TRBJ2-7	NA	CASSKCPDRALGSVYEQYF	TGTGCCAGCAGCAAATGTCCGGACAGGGCACTAGGTTCGGTCTACGAGCAGTACTTC
18	NA	TRBV27	TRBJ2-2	NA	CASTLLGTLAPNTGELFF	TGTGCCAGCACCCTCCTGGGAACGCTAGCGCCGAACACCGGGGAGCTGTTTTTT
15	NA	TRBV19	TRBJ1-5	NA	CASSISGADHKPQHF	TGTGCCAGTAGTATATCAGGGGCCGACCATAAGCCCCAGCATTTT
15	TRBD2	TRBV11-2	TRBJ2-5	NA	CASSLGYGGVETQYF	TGTGCCAGCAGCTTGGGGTATGGGGGGGTCGAGACCCAGTACTTC
11	NA	TRBV6-2/TRBV6-3	TRBJ1-2	NA	CASSDPYGYTF	TGTGCCAGCAGCGACCCGTATGGCTACACCTTC
11	NA	TRBV27	TRBJ2-3	NA	CASAAADTQYF	TGTGCCAGCGCCGCGGCAGATACGCAGTATTTT
14	NA	TRBV7-8	TRBJ2-7	NA	CASSSGAYSYEQYF	TGTGCCAGCAGCTCAGGCGCCTACTCCTACGAGCAGTACTTC
15	NA	TRBV6-6	TRBJ1-2	NA	CASSHPQGVLVGYTF	TGTGCCAGCAGCCACCCCCAGGGAGTTTTAGTTGGCTACACCTTC
14	TRBD1	TRBV7-2	TRBJ1-3	NA	CASSLRDSRNTIYF	TGTGCCAGCAGCTTGAGGGACAGTCGGAACACCATATATTTT
15	NA	TRBV5-5	TRBJ1-6	NA	CASSLTVSYNSPLHF	TGTGCCAGCAGCTTAACGGTCTCCTATAATTCACCCCTCCACTTT
15	NA	TRBV27	TRBJ1-2	NA	CASGYSGSLNYGYTF	TGTGCCAGCGGTTATTCCGGGAGCCTTAACTATGGCTACACCTTC
14	TRBD2	TRBV19	TRBJ2-1	NA	CASRLSGGGDEQFF	TGTGCCAGTCGACTCTCGGGGGGAGGGGATGAGCAGTTCTTC